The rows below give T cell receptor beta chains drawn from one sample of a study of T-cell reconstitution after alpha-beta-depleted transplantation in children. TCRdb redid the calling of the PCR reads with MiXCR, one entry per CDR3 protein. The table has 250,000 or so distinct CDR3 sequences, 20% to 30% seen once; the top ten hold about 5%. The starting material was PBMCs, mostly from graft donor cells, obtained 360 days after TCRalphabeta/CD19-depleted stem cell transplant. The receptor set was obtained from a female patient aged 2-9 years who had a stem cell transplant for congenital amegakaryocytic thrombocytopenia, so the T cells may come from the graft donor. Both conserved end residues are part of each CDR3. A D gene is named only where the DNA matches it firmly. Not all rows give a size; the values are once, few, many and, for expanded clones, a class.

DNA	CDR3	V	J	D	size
TGTGCCAGCACCTTACTAGACGAGCAGTACTTC	CASTLLDEQYF	TRBV2	TRBJ2-7	NA	NA
TGTGCCAGCAGCAAGGGCAGGAGGAGCAATCAGCCCCAGCATTTT	CASSKGRRSNQPQHF	TRBV6-1	TRBJ1-5	NA	few
TGTGCCATCAGTACAGCCTCTGGAAACACCATATATTTT	CAISTASGNTIYF	TRBV10-3	TRBJ1-3	NA	few
TGTGCCAGCAGCTCTCCGTCAGGACCCTACGAGCAGTACTTC	CASSSPSGPYEQYF	TRBV28	TRBJ2-7	NA	few
TGTGCCAGCAGCTTGGGCACCGGAGGGGGCTCCTATAATTCACCCCTCCACTTT	CASSLGTGGGSYNSPLHF	TRBV5-5	TRBJ1-6	NA	few
TGTGCCAGCAGTCCCGGGCGACAGGGCTCTGGCTACACCTTC	CASSPGRQGSGYTF	TRBV6-1	TRBJ1-2	TRBD1	NA
TGCGCCAGCAGCTTGGTTAGGGGGGTGAACACTGAAGCTTTCTTT	CASSLVRGVNTEAFF	TRBV5-1	TRBJ1-1	NA	few
TGCAGTGCTAGCTTCTCAGATACGCAGTATTTT	CSASFSDTQYF	TRBV20-1	TRBJ2-3	NA	NA
TGCAGCGTTGCCGGGACAGGGGCGTCCGGGGGGGGCACAGATACGCAGTATTTT	CSVAGTGASGGGTDTQYF	TRBV29-1	TRBJ2-3	TRBD1	few
TGTGCCAGCAGCTTAGTCGGGCGGGGGGGCAGGGATGAGCAGTTCTTC	CASSLVGRGGRDEQFF	TRBV11-3	TRBJ2-1	TRBD2	NA
TGTGCCAGCAGCGAGCTAGCGGCAGCTTTAGATACGCAGTATTTT	CASSELAAALDTQYF	TRBV7-3	TRBJ2-3	TRBD2	NA
TGTGCCAGCAGTTTAGGGGGTGTTGGGGCCAACGTCCTGACTTTC	CASSLGGVGANVLTF	TRBV12-3/TRBV12-4	TRBJ2-6	NA	many
TGTGCCAGCAGCCCGGGACTAGCGGGTGGCAAAAACATTCAGTACTTC	CASSPGLAGGKNIQYF	TRBV14	TRBJ2-4	TRBD2	few
TGTGCCAGCTCACCCAGGCTAGCGACCTCCCGGGAGCAGTTCTTC	CASSPRLATSREQFF	TRBV18	TRBJ2-1	NA	NA
TGTGCCAGCAGCGGACAATGGAGTAATCAGCCCCAGCATTTT	CASSGQWSNQPQHF	TRBV2	TRBJ1-5	NA	few
TGTGCCAGCAGCTCCAAGGGCTGGGATGAGCAGTTCTTC	CASSSKGWDEQFF	TRBV5-6	TRBJ2-1	NA	NA
TGTGCCAGCAGGGAGGGTTTGGGGGGGGACCCCCGGAATGAGCAGTTCTTC	CASREGLGGDPRNEQFF	TRBV2	TRBJ2-1	TRBD2	once